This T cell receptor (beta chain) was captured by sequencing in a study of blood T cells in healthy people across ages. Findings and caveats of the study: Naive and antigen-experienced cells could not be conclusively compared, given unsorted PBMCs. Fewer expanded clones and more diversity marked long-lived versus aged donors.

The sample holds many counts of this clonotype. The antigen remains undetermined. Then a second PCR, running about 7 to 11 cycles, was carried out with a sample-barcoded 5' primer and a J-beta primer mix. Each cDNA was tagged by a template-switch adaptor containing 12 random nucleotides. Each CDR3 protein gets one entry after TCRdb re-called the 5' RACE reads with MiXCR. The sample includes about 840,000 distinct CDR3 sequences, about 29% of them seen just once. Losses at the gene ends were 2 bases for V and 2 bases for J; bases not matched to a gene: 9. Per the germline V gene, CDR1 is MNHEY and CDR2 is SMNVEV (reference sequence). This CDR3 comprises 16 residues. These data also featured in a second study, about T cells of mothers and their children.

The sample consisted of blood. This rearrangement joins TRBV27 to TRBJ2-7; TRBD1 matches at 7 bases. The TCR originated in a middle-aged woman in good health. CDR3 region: CASSLKTGALPYEQYF. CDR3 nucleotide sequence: TGTGCCAGCAGTTTAAAAACAGGGGCCTTACCCTACGAGCAGTACTTC.